What follows are 27 T cell receptor beta chains derived from one specimen sequenced in a study of patients and donors after allogeneic stem cell transplantation. One entry per CDR3 protein results from TCRdb running MiXCR on the RT-PCR reads. The table records thousands of distinct CDR3 sequences, over 9.5% of them present only once. The specimen sequenced was blood, either unsorted or a sorted T cell fraction (not recorded which). The receptor set was obtained from a human donor who was either an allogeneic HSCT recipient or a stem cell or donor lymphocyte infusion donor (not recorded which). It is not recorded whose cells these are; they may come from a transplant donor.

Ten or more counts support this clonotype. This chain links TRBV27 with TRBJ2-7; 11 bases fit TRBD1. Germline values: CDR1 MNHEY, CDR2 SMNVEV (reference sequence). J gave up 2 bases and V 0 bases, and 0 bases lay outside the gene matches. The CDR3 spans 15 residues. The CDR3 bases are TGTGCCAGCAGTTTATCGGGACAGGGGGCCTACGAGCAGTACGTC. It encodes CASSLSGQGAYEQYV.

This clonotype is judged medium-sized. The J gene is TRBJ1-1, the V gene TRBV30; possibly TRBD1 for D (5 bases). The V end was cut by 5 bases, the J end by 1 base, with 8 bases between. The CDR3 totals 12 residues. CDR1 and CDR2 (germline): GTSNPN, SVGIG (reference sequence). Here the CDR3 DNA reads TGTGCCTGGGGGGGAACGAACACTGAAGCTTTCTTT. It specifies CAWGGTNTEAFF. Based on the CDR3 plus reference TRBV30 and TRBJ1-1, the full variable domain is SQTIHQWPATLVQPVGSPLSLECTVEGTSNPNLYWYRQAAGRGLQLLFYSVGIGQISSEVPQNLSASRPQDRQFILSSKKLLLSDSGFYLCAWGGTNTEAFFGQGTRLTVV.

J is TRBJ1-6 and V is TRBV4-1, with 9 bases that match TRBD1. Germline CDR1 reads MGHRA; CDR2 reads YSYEKL. The J segment lost 7 bases and the V segment lost 4 bases, leaving 8 bases of the junction unmatched. The CDR3 runs to 16 residues. This CDR3 is CASSLSPGTGNSPLHF. The CDR3 DNA sequence: TGCGCCAGCAGCCTTTCTCCCGGGACAGGGAATTCACCCCTCCACTTT.

There are many counts of this clonotype. The rearrangement uses TRBV10-2 and TRBJ2-1; 8 nucleotides align to TRBD2. CDR3 size: 17 residues. V was clipped by 8 bases and J by 0 bases; unmatched bases: 12. CDR1 is WSHSY, CDR2 SAAADI, per germline. This CDR3 is CASFGLAFASSYNEQFF. For the CDR3, the DNA is TGCGCCAGCTTTGGACTAGCCTTCGCCAGCTCCTACAATGAGCAGTTCTTC.

This clonotype was seen more than once but under ten times. The chain joins TRBV7-6 to TRBJ2-3, with 8 bases fitting TRBD2. CDR1 is SGHVS and CDR2 is FNYEAQ in the germline V gene. CDR3 length: 15 amino acids. V was clipped by 5 bases and J by 6 bases; unmatched bases: 10. The CDR3 DNA reads TGTGCCAGCAGCCACGATGGACTAGCCCCGGATACGCAGTATTTT. Amino acids: CASSHDGLAPDTQYF.

This clonotype was recorded at least ten times. V is TRBV15 and J is TRBJ1-1, with D perhaps TRBD1 (6 bases). Germline V CDR1 and CDR2: LNHNV, YYDKDF (reference sequence). The ends were cut back, 1 base at V and 1 base at J, with 7 bases in the middle. The CDR3 has 14 residues. The DNA of the CDR3 is TGTGCCACCAGCAGAGGGGGACAGAACACTGAAGCTTTCTTT. Its translation: CATSRGGQNTEAFF.

The chain is built from TRBV3-1 and TRBJ2-5; TRBD1 aligns across 7 bases. J gave up 2 bases and V 0 bases, and 3 bases lay outside the gene matches. This CDR3 has 15 amino acids. Germline V CDR1 and CDR2: LGHDT, YNNKEL (reference sequence). CDR3 sequence (DNA): TGTGCCAGCAGCCAAGACCCCAGGGGGCAAGAGACCCAGTACTTC. Its protein is CASSQDPRGQETQYF.

This clonotype showed up just a few times. This sequence joins TRBV6-1 and TRBJ2-7, with D perhaps being TRBD1 or TRBD2 (5 bases each). The germline V and J ends were trimmed by 11 bases and 1 base, with 15 bases remaining between them. The CDR3 spans 13 residues. CDR1 and CDR2 (germline): MNHNS, SASEGT. The CDR3 protein is CAVRDEKSYEQYV. The CDR3 region has the DNA TGTGCCGTCCGGGACGAAAAGTCCTACGAGCAGTACGTC.

This clonotype was found many times. V is TRBV29-1 and J is TRBJ1-5, with D perhaps TRBD1 (5 bases). Germline lookup yields CDR1 SQVTM and CDR2 ANQGSEA. The V and J ends lost 4 bases and 5 bases respectively, with 12 bases between them. CDR3 size: 13 residues. CDR3 bases: TGCAGCGTTGTAGGGGTCCGGGATCAGCCCCAGCATTTT. Translation gives CSVVGVRDQPQHF.

The sample holds many counts of this clonotype. The chain's CDR3 is CSVELSQGRNTIYF. In DNA form, the CDR3 reads TGCAGCGTTGAACTCTCACAGGGAAGAAACACCATATATTTT. The chain joins TRBV29-1 to TRBJ1-3; perhaps TRBD1 as D (6 bases). Trimming took 2 bases from V and 5 from J, leaving 13 bases between them. Germline V CDR1 and CDR2: SQVTM, ANQGSEA. The CDR3 loop spans 14 amino acids.

This clonotype was seen repeatedly, ten times or more. Here the CDR3 reads CASSRLAGESYEQYF. The CDR3 nucleotides read TGTGCCAGCAGTCGACTAGCGGGAGAATCCTACGAGCAGTACTTC. The chain combines TRBV6-2 or TRBV6-3 with TRBJ2-7; 12 nucleotides agree with TRBD2. The CDR3 spans 15 residues. V lost 5 bases and J lost 1; bases outside the gene matches: 3. From germline, CDR1 is MNHEY and CDR2 SVGEGT.

The chain recombines TRBV18 with TRBJ1-2; D unclear. V lost 2 bases, J lost 5 bases, and 9 bases lay in between. CDR3 length: 13 residues. Germline CDR1 KGHSH, CDR2 LQKENI. In DNA form, the CDR3 reads TGTGCCAGCTCACCAGCCCTACATTATGGCTACACCTTC. Translated: CASSPALHYGYTF.

The chain carries TRBV7-2 and TRBJ2-3; D is unclear. Germline loops: CDR1 SGHTA, CDR2 FQGNSA. The CDR3 sequence is 12 residues long. Trimming removed 5 bases from V and 2 bases from J, with 5 bases in between. CDR3 in DNA: TGTGCCAGCAGCCCCGACACAGATACGCAGTATTTT. This sequence encodes CASSPDTDTQYF. Variable domain in full (rest from reference TRBV7-2 and TRBJ2-3): GAGVSQSPSNKVTEKGKDVELRCDPISGHTALYWYRQSLGQGLEFLIYFQGNSAPDKSGLPSDRFSAERTGGSVSTLTIQRTQQEDSAVYLCASSPDTDTQYFGPGTRLTVL.

This clonotype was seen ten or more times. The V and J genes are TRBV4-2 and TRBJ1-5, with unresolved D. The V and J ends lost 4 bases and 5 bases respectively, with 15 bases between them. Germline-derived CDR1 and CDR2 are LGHNA and YNFKEQ. The CDR3 has 15 amino acids. CDR3 sequence (DNA): TGTGCCAGCAGCCTCCGGTGGGAGGGTTATCAGCCCCAGCATTTT. Translation: CASSLRWEGYQPQHF.

This clonotype appeared a few times. The chain has TRBV6-6 and TRBJ2-1; D tentatively reads TRBD1 or TRBD2 (5 bases each). Trimming stripped 6 bases from V and 7 bases from J, with 13 bases between. Germline V CDR1 and CDR2: MNHNY, SVGAGI (reference sequence). CDR3 length equals 13 residues. As DNA, the CDR3 is TGTGCCAGCAGGGGACCGCTTCTTAATGAGCAGTTCTTC. Translation: CASRGPLLNEQFF.

The sample holds a few counts of this clonotype. The chain uses TRBV4-3 and TRBJ1-4; TRBD1 agrees at 9 bases. With 2 bases clipped from V and 4 bases from J, the junction kept 5 bases outside the gene matches. There are 16 residues in the CDR3. The germline gives CDR1 LGHNA, CDR2 YSLEER. CDR3 coding DNA: TGCGCCAGCAGCCAAAATCCGGGACAGGGTAATGAAAAACTGTTTTTT. It translates to CASSQNPGQGNEKLFF.

This clonotype was detected a few times. The chain links TRBV5-4 to TRBJ1-4; tentatively, D is TRBD1 (5 bases). This CDR3 spans 14 amino acids. V dropped 2 bases and J dropped 6 bases, with 11 bases sitting between them. The germline gives CDR1 SGHNT, CDR2 YYREEE (reference sequence). The CDR3, as DNA: TGTGCCAGCAGCTTACGGACGGGGGATGAAAAACTGTTTTTT. This translates into CASSLRTGDEKLFF.

This clonotype was seen a few times. The rearrangement joins TRBV7-2 to TRBJ2-2; D may correspond to TRBD1 or TRBD2 (6 bases each). The V end was cut by 1 base, the J end by 6 bases, with 18 bases between. The CDR3 spans 17 residues. Per the germline V gene, CDR1 is SGHTA and CDR2 is FQGNSA. The CDR3 DNA reads as TGTGCCAGCAGCTTAGTGGGCCGGGGGCTCTCATCCGGGGAGCTGTTTTTT. Translation: CASSLVGRGLSSGELFF.

The chain combines TRBV6-2 or TRBV6-3 with TRBJ2-1; 9 nucleotides line up with TRBD2. The CDR3 length is 17 residues. Trimming took 2 bases from V and 3 from J; bases not matched to a gene: 8. CDR1 and CDR2 (germline): MNHEY, SVGEGT. The CDR3 DNA is TGTGCCAGCAGTTACACCACAGCGGGGGGATACTACAATGAGCAGTTCTTC. It specifies CASSYTTAGGYYNEQFF.

In nucleotides, the CDR3 is TGTGCCAGCAGCTTGGGAGGACAGGCATACAATGAGCAGTTCTTC. Translated, it gives CASSLGGQAYNEQFF. V is TRBV5-4 and J is TRBJ2-1, with 7 bases aligning to TRBD1. Germline V lookup: CDR1 SGHNT, CDR2 YYREEE (reference sequence). Trimming removed 0 bases from V and 4 bases from J; junction bases left unmatched: 4. This CDR3 contains 15 residues.

At least ten counts were recorded for this clonotype. The chain joins TRBV7-9 to TRBJ1-2; a possible D gene is TRBD1 (5 bases). Germline CDR1 and CDR2: SEHNR and FQNEAQ (reference sequence). V was clipped by 4 bases and J by 2 bases, with 11 bases between them. The CDR3 consists of 14 residues. The CDR3 coding sequence is TGTGCCAGCAGCTCCTTGACAGAAAACTATGGCTACACCTTC. Residues: CASSSLTENYGYTF.

Sample share makes this clonotype medium-sized. The rearrangement joins TRBV24-1 to TRBJ1-2; D not certain. The CDR3 totals 12 residues. Germline-derived CDR1 and CDR2 are KGHDR and SFDVKD. V lost 2 bases to trimming and J lost 7 bases, with 7 bases between them. The CDR3 is CATSDSVFGYTF. The CDR3 nucleotides read TGTGCCACCAGTGATTCGGTGTTTGGCTACACCTTC.

The V gene is TRBV5-1, the J gene TRBJ2-5; the match to TRBD2 covers 10 bases. Germline lookup yields CDR1 SGHRS and CDR2 YFSETQ. The V gene end was trimmed by 5 bases and the J gene end by 2 bases; junction bases not matched to a gene: 6. This CDR3 has 15 amino acids. CDR3 sequence: CASSRTSGGQETQYF. The CDR3 nucleotides read TGCGCCAGCAGTAGGACTAGCGGTGGGCAAGAGACCCAGTACTTC.

The chain links TRBV20-1 to TRBJ2-7, with TRBD2 as a possible D gene (5 bases). The length of the CDR3 is 13 residues. In germline, CDR1 is DFQATT, CDR2 SNEGSKA (reference sequence). V was clipped by 6 bases and J by 3 bases, with 15 bases between them. The CDR3, as DNA: TGCAGTGCCGCCGGGGAGTTTGGCTACGAGCAGTACTTC. It encodes CSAAGEFGYEQYF.

This clonotype came up many times. The chain recombines TRBV19 with TRBJ1-6; possibly TRBD1 for D (5 bases). The CDR3 totals 15 residues. Trimming shortened V by 3 bases and J by 6 bases, and 12 bases separated the two germline ends. Germline assignment: CDR1 LNHDA and CDR2 SQIVND (reference sequence). CDR3 sequence: CASSMARVSNSPLHF. CDR3 nucleotides: TGTGCCAGTAGTATGGCCAGGGTCAGTAATTCACCCCTCCACTTT.

The V gene is TRBV12-3 or TRBV12-4, the J gene TRBJ1-1, with 9 bases that match TRBD1. J lost 6 bases, V lost 1 base, and 0 bases had no gene match. The CDR3 runs to 13 residues. The DNA of the CDR3 is TGTGCCAGCAGTTTAGGGGACAGGGCTGAAGCTTTCTTT. Encoded protein: CASSLGDRAEAFF.

The rearrangement uses TRBV21-1 and TRBJ1-5; the table's D call TRBD1 went unverified against the DNA. TRBV21-1 corresponds to a pseudogene. The CDR3 runs to 15 residues. The CDR3 protein is CASSEGQPYNQPQHF. Written as DNA, the CDR3 is TGTGCCAGCAGCGAAGGACAGCCCTACAATCAGCCCCAGCATTTT.